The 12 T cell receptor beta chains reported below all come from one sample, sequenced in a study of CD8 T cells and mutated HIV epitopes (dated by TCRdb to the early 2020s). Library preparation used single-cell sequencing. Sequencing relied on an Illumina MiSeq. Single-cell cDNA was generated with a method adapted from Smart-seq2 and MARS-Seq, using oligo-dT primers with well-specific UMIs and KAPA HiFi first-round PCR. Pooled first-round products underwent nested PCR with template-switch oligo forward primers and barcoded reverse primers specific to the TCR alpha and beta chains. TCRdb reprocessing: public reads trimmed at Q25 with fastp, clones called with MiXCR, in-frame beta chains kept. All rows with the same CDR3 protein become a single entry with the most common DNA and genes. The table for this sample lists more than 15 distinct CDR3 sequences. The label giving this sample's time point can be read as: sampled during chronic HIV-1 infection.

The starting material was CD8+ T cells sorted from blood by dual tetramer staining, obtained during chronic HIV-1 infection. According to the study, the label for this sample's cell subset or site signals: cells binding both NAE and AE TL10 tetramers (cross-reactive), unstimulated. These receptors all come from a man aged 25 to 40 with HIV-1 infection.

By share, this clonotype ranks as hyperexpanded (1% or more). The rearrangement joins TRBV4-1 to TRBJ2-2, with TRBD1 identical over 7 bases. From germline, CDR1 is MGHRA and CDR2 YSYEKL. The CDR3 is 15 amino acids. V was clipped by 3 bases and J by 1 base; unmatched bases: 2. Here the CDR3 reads CASSHGTVNTGELFF. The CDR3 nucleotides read TGCGCCAGCAGCCACGGGACAGTGAACACCGGGGAGCTGTTTTTT.

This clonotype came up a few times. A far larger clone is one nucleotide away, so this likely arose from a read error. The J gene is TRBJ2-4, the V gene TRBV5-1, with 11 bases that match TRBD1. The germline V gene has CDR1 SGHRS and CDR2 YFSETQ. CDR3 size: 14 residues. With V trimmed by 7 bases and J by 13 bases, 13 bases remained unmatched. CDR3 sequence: CASSDRGRYNEQYF. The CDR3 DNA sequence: TGCGCCAGCTCGGACAGGGGGCGCTACAATGAGCAGTACTTC.

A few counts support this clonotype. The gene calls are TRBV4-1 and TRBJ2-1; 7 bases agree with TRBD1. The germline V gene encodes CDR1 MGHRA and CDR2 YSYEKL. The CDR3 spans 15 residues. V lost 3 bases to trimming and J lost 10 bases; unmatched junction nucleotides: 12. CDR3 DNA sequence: TGCGCCAGCAGCCACGGGACAGTGAACACCGGGGAGCAGTTCTTC. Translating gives CASSHGTVNTGEQFF.

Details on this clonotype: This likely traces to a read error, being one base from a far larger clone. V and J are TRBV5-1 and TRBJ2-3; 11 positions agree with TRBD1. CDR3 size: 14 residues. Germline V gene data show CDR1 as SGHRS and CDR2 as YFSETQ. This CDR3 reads CASSDRGRYNERFF. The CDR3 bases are TGCGCCAGCTCGGACAGGGGGCGCTACAATGAGCGGTTCTTC.

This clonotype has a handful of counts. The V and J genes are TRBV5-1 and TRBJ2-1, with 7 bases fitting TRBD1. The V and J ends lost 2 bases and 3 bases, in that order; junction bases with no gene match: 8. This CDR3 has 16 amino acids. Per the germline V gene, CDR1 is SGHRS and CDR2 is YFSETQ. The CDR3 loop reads CASSFRGRGRYNEQFF. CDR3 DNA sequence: TGCGCCAGCAGCTTCCGGGGTAGGGGGCGCTACAATGAGCAGTTCTTC.

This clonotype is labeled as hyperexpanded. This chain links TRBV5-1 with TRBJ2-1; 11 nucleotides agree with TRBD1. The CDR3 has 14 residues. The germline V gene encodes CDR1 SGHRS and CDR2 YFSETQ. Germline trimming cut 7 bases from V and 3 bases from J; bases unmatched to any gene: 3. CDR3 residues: CASSDRGRYNEQFF. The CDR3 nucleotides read TGCGCCAGCTCGGACAGGGGGCGCTACAATGAGCAGTTCTTC.

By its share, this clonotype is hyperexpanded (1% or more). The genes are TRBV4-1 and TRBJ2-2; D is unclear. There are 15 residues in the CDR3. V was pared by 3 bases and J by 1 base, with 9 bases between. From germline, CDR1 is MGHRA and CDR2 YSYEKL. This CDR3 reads CASSHGQVNTGELFF. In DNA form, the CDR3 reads TGCGCCAGCAGCCACGGCCAGGTGAACACCGGGGAGCTGTTTTTT.

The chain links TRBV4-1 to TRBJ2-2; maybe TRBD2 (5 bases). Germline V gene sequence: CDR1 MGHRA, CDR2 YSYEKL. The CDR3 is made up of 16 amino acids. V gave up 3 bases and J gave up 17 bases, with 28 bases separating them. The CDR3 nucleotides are TGCGCCAGCAGCCACGGCCAGGTGAACACCGGGAAGCTGTTTTTTTTT. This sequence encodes CASSHGQVNTGKLFFF.

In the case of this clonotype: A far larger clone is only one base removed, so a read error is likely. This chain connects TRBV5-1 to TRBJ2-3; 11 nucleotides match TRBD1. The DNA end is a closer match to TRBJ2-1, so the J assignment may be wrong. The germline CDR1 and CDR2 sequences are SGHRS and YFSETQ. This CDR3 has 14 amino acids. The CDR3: CASSDRGRYNKQFF. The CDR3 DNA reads TGCGCCAGCTCGGACAGGGGGCGCTACAATAAGCAGTTCTTC.

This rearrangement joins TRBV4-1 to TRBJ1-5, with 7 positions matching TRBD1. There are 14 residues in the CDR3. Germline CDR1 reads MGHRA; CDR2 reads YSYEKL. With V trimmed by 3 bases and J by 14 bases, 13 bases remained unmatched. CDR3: CASSHGTVNTGEHF. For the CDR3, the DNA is TGCGCCAGCAGCCACGGGACAGTGAACACCGGGGAGCATTTT.

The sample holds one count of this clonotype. CDR3 residues: CASSHGQVSTDTQYF. The CDR3 region has the DNA TGCGCCAGCAGCCACGGCCAGGTGAGCACAGATACGCAGTATTTT. The V call is TRBV4-1, the J call TRBJ2-3; D unresolved. This CDR3 is built from 15 residues. V was pared by 3 bases and J by 0 bases, with 10 bases between. Germline V gene lookup returns CDR1 MGHRA and CDR2 YSYEKL.

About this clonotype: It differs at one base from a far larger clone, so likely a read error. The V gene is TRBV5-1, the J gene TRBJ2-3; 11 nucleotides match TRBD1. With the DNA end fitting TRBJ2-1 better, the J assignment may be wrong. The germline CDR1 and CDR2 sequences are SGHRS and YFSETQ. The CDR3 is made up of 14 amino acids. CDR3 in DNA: TGCGCCAGCTCGGACAGGGGGCGCTGCAATGAGCAGTTCTTC. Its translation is CASSDRGRCNEQFF.